The present entry profiles one T cell receptor (beta chain) with its context. What it binds is unknown. These data are taken from a study of beta chain features in type 1 diabetes. Study-wide points: Naive, central memory and regulatory TCRB repertoires appeared more similar among patients than healthy donors. More deletions and fewer insertions at VDJ junctions were seen in type 1 diabetes patients. TCRB CDR3 length was moderately but significantly reduced in all four CD4+ subsets of Type 1 diabetes patients.

Sequenced material consisted of expressed TCRB transcripts (all of the isolated RNA was reverse transcribed). Libraries were prepared by immunoSEQ multiplex PCR; TCRdb keeps only in-frame clonotypes and omits some of them. Counted here are approximately 260,000 clones, less than 30% occurring once; the ten biggest clones make up around 0.013%. CDR1 and CDR2 from the germline V gene are SGHRS and YFSETQ. The CDR3 extends over 12 amino acids. V was cut by 1 base and J by 8 bases, with 7 bases left in between. The material sequenced was naive CD4+ T cells from blood. V and J are TRBV5-1 and TRBJ2-1, with D possibly matching TRBD2 (5 bases). This TCR came from a woman in her 30s with type 1 diabetes. As DNA, the CDR3 is TGCGCCAGCAGCTTGTTGCGGGATGAGCAGTTCTTC. Translating gives CASSLLRDEQFF.